This T cell receptor (beta chain) was identified during a study of cytomegalovirus exposure and HLA in healthy donors. J lost 4 bases, V lost 1 base, and 6 bases had no gene match. The CDR3 covers 16 residues. The germline V gene has CDR1 SGHNT and CDR2 YENEEA. This clone was observed once. Its antigen remains unknown. Primers: 60 Vbeta forward and 13 Jbeta reverse. Clones were sequenced by immunoSEQ multiplex PCR, and TCRdb holds only the in-frame ones, with some missing. The repertoire includes 80,000 or so clones, 63% of them detected once, and over 5.5% sits in the top ten. Regarding the study as a whole: Both high specificity and high sensitivity reportedly marked the classifier's diagnosis of cytomegalovirus status.

The chain recombines TRBV11-3 with TRBJ1-4; TRBD1 matches 7 bases. The sample taken for sequencing was PBMCs. The source of this sequence is a young man in good health and CMV-seropositive. The CDR3 nucleotides are TGTGCCAGCAGCTTAGCCCGGACAGGCAGTAATGAAAAACTGTTTTTT. It translates to CASSLARTGSNEKLFF.